This entry features one T cell receptor (beta chain) sequence. The record originates from a study of control samples from healthy donors and cancer patients. The repertoire was sequenced with immunoSEQ multiplex PCR; TCRdb's copy has only in-frame clones and lacks some. The table lists tens of thousands of clones, approximately 89% of them singletons, with about a fifth in the top ten. Germline CDR1 and CDR2: MDHEN and SYDVKM. CDR3 length: 17 amino acids. The J segment lost 0 bases and the V segment lost 7 bases, leaving 12 bases of the junction unmatched. Sequenced: PBMCs. The chain uses TRBV28 and TRBJ2-7, with TRBD2 matching over 10 bases. This clonotype was obtained from a woman in her forties with head and neck cancer. The CDR3, as DNA: TGTGCCAGCACCCCGATCTGGACTAGCGGAAGCTCCTACGAGCAGTACTTC. It translates to CASTPIWTSGSSYEQYF.